The rows below give T cell receptor beta chains drawn from one sample of a study of blood T cell repertoires in COVID-19. Sequenced by immunoSEQ multiplex PCR; TCRdb stores in-frame clones only, minus some. The sample holds 140,000 or so clones, over 70% seen once. The material sequenced was PBMCs or T cells enriched from blood (not recorded which). These receptors originate from a man between 60 and 70 years old who had recovered from COVID-19. Both conserved end residues are part of each CDR3. The order of the fields is V gene, clone size, J gene, D gene, CDR3 DNA, CDR3 protein. The D gene is left open where the match is weak. Only some rows state a clone size, as once, few, many or a class for expanded clones.

V: TRBV27
size: NA
J: TRBJ1-2
D: TRBD1
DNA: TGTGCCAGCAGGGGACAGGGACACTATGGCTACACCTTC
CDR3: CASRGQGHYGYTF

V: TRBV5-5
size: once
J: TRBJ1-2
D: NA
DNA: TGTGCCAGCAGCTTCCGGGACACAGGATTCTATGGCTACACCTTC
CDR3: CASSFRDTGFYGYTF

V: TRBV24-1
size: NA
J: TRBJ2-3
D: NA
DNA: TGTGCCACCAGTCTGCCGGGAGCAACAGATACGCAGTATTTT
CDR3: CATSLPGATDTQYF

V: TRBV12-2
size: NA
J: TRBJ1-4
D: NA
DNA: TGTGCAAGTTGCCATGGAGACAGCCAGGTTACAACTAATGAAAAACTGTTTTTT
CDR3: CASCHGDSQVTTNEKLFF

V: TRBV12-5
size: NA
J: TRBJ1-1
D: NA
DNA: TGTGCTAGTGGTTTGTACCCGGGGGTTGGCACTGAAGCTTTCTTT
CDR3: CASGLYPGVGTEAFF

V: TRBV15
size: NA
J: TRBJ2-5
D: NA
DNA: TGTGCCACCAGCGGAGGGCCCGGCAGGCCCTCCAAGGAGACCCAGTACTTC
CDR3: CATSGGPGRPSKETQYF

V: TRBV7-9
size: NA
J: TRBJ2-3
D: TRBD2
DNA: TGTGCCAGCAGCTACGGGGCCGGGAGGGGGGATACGCAGTATTTT
CDR3: CASSYGAGRGDTQYF

V: TRBV27
size: NA
J: TRBJ1-2
D: NA
DNA: TGTGCCAGCAGTGGTCCAGGGGAGGGAAAAAGGGGCTACACCTTC
CDR3: CASSGPGEGKRGYTF

V: TRBV10-1
size: NA
J: TRBJ2-3
D: TRBD2
DNA: TGCGCCAGCAGTCGGACCGAGCGGGGTACCACAGATACGCAGTATTTT
CDR3: CASSRTERGTTDTQYF

V: TRBV18
size: once
J: TRBJ2-1
D: NA
DNA: TGTGCCAGCTCACAAGCGTCGGACAATGAGCAGTTCTTC
CDR3: CASSQASDNEQFF

V: TRBV5-1
size: NA
J: TRBJ1-2
D: NA
DNA: TGCGCCAGCAGATCTGGACTCGGCTACACCTTC
CDR3: CASRSGLGYTF

V: TRBV6-6
size: NA
J: TRBJ2-7
D: NA
DNA: TGTGCCAGCAGTTACGCAGGGCAGGGGTACGAGCAGTACTTC
CDR3: CASSYAGQGYEQYF

V: TRBV10-1
size: NA
J: TRBJ2-3
D: TRBD2
DNA: TGCGCCAGCAGTCCGGGGGGTGCGGCAGATACGCAGTATTTT
CDR3: CASSPGGAADTQYF

V: TRBV7-8
size: NA
J: TRBJ2-5
D: TRBD2
DNA: TGTGCCAGCAGCCGAGGACTAGCCGGGGAGACCCAGTACTTC
CDR3: CASSRGLAGETQYF

V: TRBV7-8
size: NA
J: TRBJ2-3
D: TRBD2
DNA: TGTGCCAGCAGCCCGGGGGGGCCTAGCACAGATACGCAGTATTTT
CDR3: CASSPGGPSTDTQYF

V: TRBV5-6
size: once
J: TRBJ1-4
D: NA
DNA: TGTGCCAGCAGCTCACCTGGGGGGGTAACTAATGAAAAACTGTTTTTT
CDR3: CASSSPGGVTNEKLFF

V: TRBV5-1
size: NA
J: TRBJ2-2
D: TRBD1
DNA: TGCGCCAGCAGCCCGACAGGGGGCTTGTACACCGGGGAGCTGTTTTTT
CDR3: CASSPTGGLYTGELFF